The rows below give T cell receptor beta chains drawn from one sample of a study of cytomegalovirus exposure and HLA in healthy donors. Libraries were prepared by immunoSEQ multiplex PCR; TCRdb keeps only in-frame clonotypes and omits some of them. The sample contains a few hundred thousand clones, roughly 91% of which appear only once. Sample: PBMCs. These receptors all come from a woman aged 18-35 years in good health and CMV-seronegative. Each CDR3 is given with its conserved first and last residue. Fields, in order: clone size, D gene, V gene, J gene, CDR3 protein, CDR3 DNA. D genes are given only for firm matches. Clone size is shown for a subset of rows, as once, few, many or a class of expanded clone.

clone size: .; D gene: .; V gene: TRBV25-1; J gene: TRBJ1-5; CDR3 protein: CASSESRGNQPQHF; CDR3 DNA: TGTGCCAGCAGTGAAAGCAGGGGTAATCAGCCCCAGCATTTT
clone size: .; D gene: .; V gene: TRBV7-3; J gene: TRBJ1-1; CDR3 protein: CASSLTSRGSEAFF; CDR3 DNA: TGTGCCAGCAGCTTAACGTCCAGGGGCTCTGAAGCTTTCTTT
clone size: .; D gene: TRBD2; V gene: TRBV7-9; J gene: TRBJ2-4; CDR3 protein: CASSLGGFSGRSRNIQYF; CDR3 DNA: TGTGCCAGCAGCTTAGGGGGTTTTAGCGGGAGATCAAGAAACATTCAGTACTTC
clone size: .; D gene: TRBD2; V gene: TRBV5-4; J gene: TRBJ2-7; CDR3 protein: CASSLNGLAAKQYF; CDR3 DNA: TGTGCCAGCAGCTTGAATGGACTAGCGGCGAAGCAGTACTTC
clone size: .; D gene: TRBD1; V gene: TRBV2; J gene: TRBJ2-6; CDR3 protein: CASSVYRGHDGLTF; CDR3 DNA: TGTGCCAGCAGTGTCTACAGGGGACATGACGGCCTGACTTTC
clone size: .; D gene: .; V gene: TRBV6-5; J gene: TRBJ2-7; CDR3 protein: CASSHQDSYEQYF; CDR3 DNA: TGTGCCAGCAGTCACCAAGACAGCTACGAGCAGTACTTC
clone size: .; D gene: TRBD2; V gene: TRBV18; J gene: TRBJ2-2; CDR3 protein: CASSRNLADLTGELFF; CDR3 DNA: TGTGCCAGCTCACGAAACCTAGCGGACCTCACCGGGGAGCTGTTTTTT
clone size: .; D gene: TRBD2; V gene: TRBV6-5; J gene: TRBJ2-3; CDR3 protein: CASSYRRSGGTDTQYF; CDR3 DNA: TGTGCCAGCAGTTACCGGCGTAGCGGGGGCACAGATACGCAGTATTTT
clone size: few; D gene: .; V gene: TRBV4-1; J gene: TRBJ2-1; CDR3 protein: CASSQEGGFEQFF; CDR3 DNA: TGCGCCAGCAGCCAAGAAGGCGGGTTTGAGCAGTTCTTC
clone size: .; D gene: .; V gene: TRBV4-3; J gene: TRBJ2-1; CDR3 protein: CASSQFQGLNEQFF; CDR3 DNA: TGCGCCAGCAGCCAATTCCAGGGCCTCAATGAGCAGTTCTTC
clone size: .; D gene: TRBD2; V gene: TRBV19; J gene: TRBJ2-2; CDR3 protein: CASSMALAGDTGELFF; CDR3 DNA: TGTGCCAGTAGTATGGCCCTAGCGGGAGACACCGGGGAGCTGTTTTTT
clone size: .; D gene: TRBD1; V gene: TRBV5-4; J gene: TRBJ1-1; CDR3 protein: CASSLGADRGRLAEAFF; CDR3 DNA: TGTGCCAGCAGCTTGGGGGCGGACAGGGGGCGTTTGGCTGAAGCTTTCTTT
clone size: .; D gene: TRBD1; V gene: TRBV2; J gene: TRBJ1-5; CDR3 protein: CASSEQGGADQPQHF; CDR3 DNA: TGTGCCAGCAGTGAACAGGGGGGAGCGGATCAGCCCCAGCATTTT
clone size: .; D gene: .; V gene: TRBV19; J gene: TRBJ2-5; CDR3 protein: CASSGGLQQETQYF; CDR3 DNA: TGTGCCAGTAGCGGGGGACTGCAACAAGAGACCCAGTACTTC
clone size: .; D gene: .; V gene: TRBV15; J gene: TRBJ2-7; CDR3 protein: CATSRDSTYEQYF; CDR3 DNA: TGTGCCACCAGCAGGGACTCGACCTACGAGCAGTACTTC
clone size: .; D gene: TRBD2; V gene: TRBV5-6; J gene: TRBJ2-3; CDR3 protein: CASSLSGRAGTQYF; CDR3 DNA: TGTGCCAGCAGCCTAAGCGGGAGGGCCGGTACGCAGTATTTT
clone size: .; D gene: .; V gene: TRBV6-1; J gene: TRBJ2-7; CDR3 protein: CASSDPPGYEQYF; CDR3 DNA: TGTGCCAGCAGTGACCCCCCAGGGTACGAGCAGTACTTC
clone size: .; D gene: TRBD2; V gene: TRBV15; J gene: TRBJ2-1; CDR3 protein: CATSSLTSGITYNEQFF; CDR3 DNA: TGTGCCACCAGCAGCCTGACTAGCGGGATCACCTACAATGAGCAGTTCTTC
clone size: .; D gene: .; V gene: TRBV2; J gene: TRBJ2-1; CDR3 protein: CASSDMAGFNEQFF; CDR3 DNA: TGTGCCAGCAGTGATATGGCAGGGTTCAATGAGCAGTTCTTC
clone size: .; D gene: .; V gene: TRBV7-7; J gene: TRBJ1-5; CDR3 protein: CASSLIEGQPQHF; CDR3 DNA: TGTGCCAGCAGCTTAATCGAGGGACAGCCCCAGCATTTT
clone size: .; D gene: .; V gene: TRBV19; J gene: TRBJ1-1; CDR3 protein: CASSKGVNTEAFF; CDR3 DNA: TGTGCCAGTAGTAAGGGGGTGAACACTGAAGCTTTCTTT
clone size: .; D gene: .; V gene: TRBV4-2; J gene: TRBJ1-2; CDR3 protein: CASSRQGSGESDGYTF; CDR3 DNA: TGTGCCAGCAGCCGCCAAGGGTCAGGGGAGAGTGATGGCTACACCTTC
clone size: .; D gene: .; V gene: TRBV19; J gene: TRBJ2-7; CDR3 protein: CASSIAGEQYF; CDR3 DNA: TGTGCCAGTAGTATAGCAGGCGAGCAGTACTTC
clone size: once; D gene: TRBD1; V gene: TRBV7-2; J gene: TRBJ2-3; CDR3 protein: CASSSPGQVPDTQYF; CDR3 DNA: TGTGCCAGCAGCTCTCCGGGACAGGTTCCAGATACGCAGTATTTT
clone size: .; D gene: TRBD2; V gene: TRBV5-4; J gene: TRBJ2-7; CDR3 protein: CASSWERGSYEQYF; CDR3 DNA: TGTGCCAGCAGCTGGGAGCGGGGCTCCTACGAGCAGTACTTC
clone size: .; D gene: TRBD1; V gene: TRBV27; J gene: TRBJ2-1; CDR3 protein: CASSFGTEIYNEQFF; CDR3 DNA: TGTGCCAGCAGTTTCGGGACAGAGATCTACAATGAGCAGTTCTTC